The 25 T cell receptor beta chains below come from one sample, sequenced in a study of cytomegalovirus exposure and HLA in healthy donors. PCR involved 60 Vbeta and 13 Jbeta primers. The protocol was immunoSEQ multiplex PCR, while the TCRdb copy is restricted to in-frame clones and leaves out a portion. The sample carries about 79,000 clones, 65% to 75% recorded once. What was sequenced was PBMCs. The receptors derive from a man in his forties or fifties in good health and CMV-seropositive.

V and J are TRBV2 and TRBJ1-5; D remains ambiguous. The CDR3 contains 13 residues. The germline CDR1 and CDR2 sequences are SNHLY and FYNNEI. The ends were cut back, 6 bases at V and 2 bases at J, with 8 bases in the middle. The CDR3 bases are TGTGCCAGCAGGGGAGACGGCAATCAGCCCCAGCATTTT. It encodes CASRGDGNQPQHF. The full variable domain, rest sourced from reference TRBV2 and TRBJ1-5, is EPEVTQTPSHQVTQMGQEVILRCVPISNHLYFYWYRQILGQKVEFLVSFYNNEISEKSEIFDDQFSVERPDGSNFTLKIRSTKLEDSAMYFCASRGDGNQPQHFGDGTRLSIL.

This chain links TRBV28 with TRBJ2-2; TRBD2 might be the D (6 bases). There are 15 residues in the CDR3. The V end was cut by 7 bases, the J end by 4 bases, with 16 bases between. Germline CDR1 MDHEN, CDR2 SYDVKM. The CDR3 coding sequence is TGTGCCAGCAACGCCCCGGGGGAGAGCACCGGGGAGCTGTTTTTT. Translated, it gives CASNAPGESTGELFF.

This clone appeared a single time. This chain joins TRBV4-1 and TRBJ2-3; TRBD2 matches 12 bases. The CDR3 spans 19 residues. Trimming at V came to 1 base and at J to 6 bases, leaving 14 bases not matched to a gene. The V gene's germline CDR1 is MGHRA and CDR2 YSYEKL. CDR3 bases: TGCGCCAGCAGCCAAGGACTAGCGGGGGCGGGCGGAACAGAGGATACGCAGTATTTT. As protein: CASSQGLAGAGGTEDTQYF.

The V and J genes are TRBV2 and TRBJ1-5, with D tentatively TRBD1 (5 bases). Trimming pared 7 bases from V and 0 bases from J, leaving 13 bases between. The CDR3 runs to 15 residues. Germline V gives CDR1 SNHLY, CDR2 FYNNEI. DNA of the CDR3: TGTGCCAGCATACTCGACAGACATAGCAATCAGCCCCAGCATTTT. This sequence encodes CASILDRHSNQPQHF.

The chain joins TRBV9 to TRBJ2-7; tentative D call: TRBD2 (6 bases). Trimming shortened V by 0 bases and J by 2 bases, and 9 bases separated the two germline ends. CDR3 length: 14 residues. Germline values: CDR1 SGDLS, CDR2 YYNGEE. The CDR3 loop is CASSVGTGAYEQYF. The CDR3 DNA is TGTGCCAGCAGCGTAGGCACGGGAGCCTACGAGCAGTACTTC.

CDR3 loop: CASSLSGRSLWGHDGYTF. Written as DNA, the CDR3 is TGTGCCAGCAGCTTGTCCGGGAGGAGTTTGTGGGGGCACGATGGCTACACCTTC. The chain has TRBV5-6 and TRBJ1-2, with D maybe TRBD1 (6 bases). Germline V gene lookup returns CDR1 SGHDT and CDR2 YYEEEE. This CDR3 comprises 18 residues. The V and J ends lost 1 base and 6 bases respectively, with 25 bases between them.

With regard to this clone: A read error may be the cause here, since a much bigger clone is one base away. CDR3 region: CASSLAGTGDEKLFF. The CDR3 DNA reads TGTGCCAGCAGCTTGGCCGGGACAGGCGATGAAAAACTGTTTTTT. The chain is built from TRBV5-8 and TRBJ1-4, with 8 bases lining up with TRBD1. V trimming: 0 bases; J trimming: 6 bases; junction bases outside the gene matches: 4. Germline V gives CDR1 SGHTS, CDR2 YDEGEE. The CDR3 contains 15 residues.

The rearrangement links TRBV5-8 to TRBJ2-7; D is ambiguous. In germline, CDR1 is SGHTS, CDR2 YDEGEE. Trimming pared 2 bases from V and 6 bases from J, leaving 6 bases between. This CDR3 is 11 amino acids long. The CDR3 nucleotides are TGTGCCAGCAGCTTCAGTCTCGAGCAGTACTTC. Its protein product is CASSFSLEQYF.

This clone has more than one count but fewer than ten. The chain recombines TRBV2 with TRBJ1-1; 8 nucleotides match TRBD1. CDR1 SNHLY and CDR2 FYNNEI come from the germline V gene. V shed 8 bases, J shed 3 bases, and the junction held 2 bases outside the gene matches. CDR3 length: 12 residues. The CDR3 loop is CASSDRDTEAFF. The CDR3 DNA sequence: TGTGCCAGCTCGGACAGGGACACTGAAGCTTTCTTT.

V gene TRBV1 combines with J gene TRBJ2-1; TRBD2, the table's D call, was not compared with the DNA. TRBV1 is tagged as a pseudogene. This CDR3 contains 16 residues. Here the CDR3 reads CTSSQVLAGVLNEQFF. The DNA of the CDR3 is TGCACCAGCAGCCAAGTGCTAGCGGGGGTACTCAATGAGCAGTTCTTC.

This clone was detected only a few times. The chain is built from TRBV2 and TRBJ2-7, with D unclear. Germline lookup yields CDR1 SNHLY and CDR2 FYNNEI. This CDR3 comprises 14 residues. The CDR3 DNA is TGTTCTTTTTTCAAACAGAAGACGGCATACGAGCAGTACTTC. Amino acid sequence: CSFFKQKTAYEQYF.

This clone was observed a handful of times. J is TRBJ2-1 and V is TRBV6-4; 7 bases match TRBD1. The V gene end was trimmed by 6 bases and the J gene end by 1 base; junction bases not matched to a gene: 6. Looked up from germline, CDR1 is MRHNA and CDR2 is SNTAGT. The CDR3 is 15 residues long. The CDR3 region is CASRRQGSSYNEQFF. The CDR3 nucleotides are TGTGCCAGCAGAAGACAGGGATCATCCTACAATGAGCAGTTCTTC.

CDR3 protein: CASSLQGRGTDTQYF. Written as DNA, the CDR3 is TGTGCCAGCAGCTTACAGGGGCGGGGCACAGATACGCAGTATTTT. V usage is TRBV7-2 and J usage is TRBJ2-3; a weak D match, TRBD1 (6 bases). The CDR3 sequence is 15 residues long. Germline V gene lookup returns CDR1 SGHTA and CDR2 FQGNSA. Between the trimmed V and J ends, which lost 2 bases and 1 base, there was a span of 10 bases.

The chain carries TRBV6-5 and TRBJ2-2; D gene ambiguous. CDR1 MNHEY and CDR2 SVGAGI come from the germline V gene. CDR3 length equals 14 residues. Trimming removed 0 bases at V and 6 bases at J, with 8 bases between. The CDR3 is CASSYSSSSGELFF. DNA of the CDR3: TGTGCCAGCAGTTACTCGAGTTCGTCCGGGGAGCTGTTTTTT.

This chain uses TRBV19 with TRBJ2-7; the match to TRBD1 covers 12 bases. CDR3 length: 16 residues. Germline V gene lookup returns CDR1 LNHDA and CDR2 SQIVND (reference sequence). J was trimmed by 5 bases and V by 5 bases; bases with no gene match: 10. The CDR3 bases are TGTGCCAGTAGTCCCCCCCCGGGACAGGGGGCGAACGAGCAGTACTTC. Its protein product is CASSPPPGQGANEQYF.

The CDR3 region has the DNA TGTGCCAGCAGTGAATGGCAGGGTCAAAGGGGCTACACCTTC. Translated: CASSEWQGQRGYTF. This chain connects TRBV6-5 to TRBJ1-2; the D gene is possibly TRBD1 (5 bases). The germline V gene has CDR1 MNHEY and CDR2 SVGAGI. The length of the CDR3 is 14 residues. V was trimmed by 5 bases and J by 8 bases, leaving 18 bases between them.

This clone was found a few times. This chain joins TRBV21-1 and TRBJ2-5; the table's D call, TRBD2, has no DNA check behind it. TRBV21-1 constitutes a pseudogene. This CDR3 has 18 amino acids. The CDR3 loop reads CASSKGVRLSGGIETQYF. CDR3 in DNA: TGTGCCAGCAGCAAAGGCGTGAGGTTGTCGGGAGGGATAGAGACCCAGTACTTC.

The chain links TRBV18 to TRBJ2-3, with D perhaps TRBD1 (5 bases). Trimming took off 2 bases at V and 8 bases at J, with 14 bases between the two ends. Germline V gene data show CDR1 as KGHSH and CDR2 as LQKENI. The CDR3 spans 14 residues. The CDR3 is CASSPGAEESTQYF. In DNA form, the CDR3 reads TGTGCCAGCTCACCAGGGGCCGAGGAGAGTACGCAGTATTTT.

This clone was picked up one time. The rearrangement joins TRBV19 to TRBJ2-3, with TRBD1 identical over 7 bases. Germline V gene sequence: CDR1 LNHDA, CDR2 SQIVND (reference sequence). The V gene end was trimmed by 6 bases and the J gene end by 3 bases; junction bases not matched to a gene: 6. There are 14 residues in the CDR3. CDR3 loop: CASRTGLGTDTQYF. CDR3 nucleotide sequence: TGTGCCAGTAGGACAGGGTTGGGGACAGATACGCAGTATTTT. Looking up the rest from reference TRBV19 and TRBJ2-3 gives the full variable domain: DGGITQSPKYLFRKEGQNVTLSCEQNLNHDAMYWYRQDPGQGLRLIYYSQIVNDFQKGDIAEGYSVSREKKESFPLTVTSAQKNPTAFYLCASRTGLGTDTQYFGPGTRLTVL.

The chain's CDR3 is CSVVPGQGIYEQYF. The CDR3 bases are TGCAGCGTAGTCCCCGGACAGGGAATATACGAGCAGTACTTC. The chain combines TRBV29-1 with TRBJ2-7; TRBD1 matches at 8 bases. Looked up from germline, CDR1 is SQVTM and CDR2 is ANQGSEA. This CDR3 spans 14 amino acids. Losses at the gene ends were 6 bases for V and 4 bases for J; bases not matched to a gene: 11.

This clone has just a few counts. The chain links TRBV4-1 to TRBJ1-3; D may be TRBD1 (5 bases). Germline-derived CDR1 and CDR2 are MGHRA and YSYEKL. CDR3 length: 16 residues. The V end was cut by 1 base, the J end by 0 bases, with 10 bases between. DNA for the CDR3: TGCGCCAGCAGCCAAGTAACAGGTCCCTCTGGAAACACCATATATTTT. It codes for CASSQVTGPSGNTIYF.

V and J are TRBV6-1 and TRBJ2-7, with D possibly being TRBD2 (6 bases). The CDR3 spans 12 residues. V was cut by 6 bases and J by 2 bases, with 8 bases left in between. In germline, CDR1 is MNHNS, CDR2 SASEGT. The CDR3 DNA reads TGTGCCAGCAGGCGGGAAACCTACGAGCAGTACTTC. This codes for CASRRETYEQYF.

The genes are TRBV11-3 and TRBJ2-2; the match to TRBD1 covers 7 bases. Germline assignment: CDR1 SGHNT and CDR2 YENEEA. The CDR3 extends over 15 amino acids. V was pared by 3 bases and J by 3 bases, with 4 bases of the junction left unmatched. The CDR3 region is CASSFGQGDTGELFF. In DNA form, the CDR3 reads TGTGCCAGCAGCTTTGGGCAGGGGGACACCGGGGAGCTGTTTTTT.

This clone occurred once. The V and J genes are TRBV27 and TRBJ1-2; no clear D. Germline lookup yields CDR1 MNHEY and CDR2 SMNVEV (reference sequence). The V gene lost 3 bases and the J gene lost 8 bases, with 13 bases spanning the gap. This CDR3 has 13 amino acids. The CDR3: CASSFEGGSGYTF. The CDR3 nucleotides read TGTGCCAGCAGTTTTGAAGGAGGATCAGGCTACACCTTC.

There are a few counts of this clone. V and J are TRBV30 and TRBJ1-3, with D tentatively TRBD1 (5 bases). The CDR3 is made up of 13 amino acids. Per the germline V gene, CDR1 is GTSNPN and CDR2 is SVGIG (reference sequence). Trimming removed 4 bases from V and 5 bases from J, with 12 bases in between. The CDR3 DNA reads as TGTGCCTGGACAGGGATTTCGCGAAACACCATATATTTT. It specifies CAWTGISRNTIYF.